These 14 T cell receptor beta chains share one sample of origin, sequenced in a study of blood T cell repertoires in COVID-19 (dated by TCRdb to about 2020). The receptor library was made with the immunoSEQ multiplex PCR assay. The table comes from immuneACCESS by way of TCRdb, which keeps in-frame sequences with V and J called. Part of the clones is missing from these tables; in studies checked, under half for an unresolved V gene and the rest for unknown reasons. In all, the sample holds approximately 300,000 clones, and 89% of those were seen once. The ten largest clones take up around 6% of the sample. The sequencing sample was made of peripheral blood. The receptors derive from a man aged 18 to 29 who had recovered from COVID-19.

The CDR3 loop is CASSVGQGRNSYEQYF. The CDR3 bases are TGTGCCAGTAGTGTCGGGCAGGGGAGAAACTCCTACGAGCAGTACTTC. The chain couples TRBV19 to TRBJ2-7; tentatively, D is TRBD1 (6 bases). Germline loops: CDR1 LNHDA, CDR2 SQIVND (reference sequence). Trimming removed 5 bases at V and 0 bases at J, with 17 bases between. CDR3 size: 16 residues.

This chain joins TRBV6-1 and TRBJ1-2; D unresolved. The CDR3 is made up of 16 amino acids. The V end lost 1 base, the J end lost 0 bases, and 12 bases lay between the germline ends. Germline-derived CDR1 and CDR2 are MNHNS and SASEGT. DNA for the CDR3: TGTGCCAGCAGTGAAGACTGGGCCTTAACTAACTATGGCTACACCTTC. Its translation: CASSEDWALTNYGYTF.

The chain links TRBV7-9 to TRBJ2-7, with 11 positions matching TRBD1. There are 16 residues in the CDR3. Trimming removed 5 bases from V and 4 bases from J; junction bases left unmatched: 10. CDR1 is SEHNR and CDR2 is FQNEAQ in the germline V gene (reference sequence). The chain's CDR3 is CASSPTGTGGRYEQYF. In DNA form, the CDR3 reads TGTGCCAGCAGCCCCACCGGGACAGGGGGGAGGTACGAGCAGTACTTC. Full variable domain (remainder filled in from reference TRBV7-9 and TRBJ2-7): DTGVSQNPRHKITKRGQNVTFRCDPISEHNRLYWYRQTLGQGPEFLTYFQNEAQLEKSRLLSDRFSAERPKGSFSTLEIQRTEQGDSAMYLCASSPTGTGGRYEQYFGPGTRLTVT.

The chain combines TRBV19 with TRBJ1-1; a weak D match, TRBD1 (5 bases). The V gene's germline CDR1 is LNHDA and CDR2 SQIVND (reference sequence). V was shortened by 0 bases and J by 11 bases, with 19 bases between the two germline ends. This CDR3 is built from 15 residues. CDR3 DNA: TGTGCCAGTAGTATAGACATCGTTCAGGGCCCCGCCGCTTTCTTT. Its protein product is CASSIDIVQGPAAFF. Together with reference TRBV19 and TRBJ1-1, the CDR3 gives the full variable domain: DGGITQSPKYLFRKEGQNVTLSCEQNLNHDAMYWYRQDPGQGLRLIYYSQIVNDFQKGDIAEGYSVSREKKESFPLTVTSAQKNPTAFYLCASSIDIVQGPAAFFGQGTRLTVV.

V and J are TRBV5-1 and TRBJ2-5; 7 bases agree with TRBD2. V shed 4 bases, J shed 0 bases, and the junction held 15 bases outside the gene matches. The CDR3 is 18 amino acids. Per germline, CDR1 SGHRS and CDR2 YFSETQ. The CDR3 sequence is CASSLRPPGRGNQETQYF. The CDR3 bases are TGCGCCAGCAGCCTGCGCCCCCCAGGGCGGGGGAACCAAGAGACCCAGTACTTC.

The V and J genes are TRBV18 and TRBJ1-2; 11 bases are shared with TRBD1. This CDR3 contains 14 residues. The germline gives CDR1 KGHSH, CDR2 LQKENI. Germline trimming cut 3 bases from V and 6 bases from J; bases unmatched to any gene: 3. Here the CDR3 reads CASSPMDRGHGYTF. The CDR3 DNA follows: TGTGCCAGCTCACCGATGGACAGGGGGCATGGCTACACCTTC.

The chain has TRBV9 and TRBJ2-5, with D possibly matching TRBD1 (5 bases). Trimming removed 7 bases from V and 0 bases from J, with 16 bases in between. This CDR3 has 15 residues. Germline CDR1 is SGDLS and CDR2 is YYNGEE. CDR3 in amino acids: CASSLNRGYQETQYF. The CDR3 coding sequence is TGTGCCAGCTCCCTCAATAGGGGCTACCAAGAGACCCAGTACTTC. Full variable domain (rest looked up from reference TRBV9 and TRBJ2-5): DSGVTQTPKHLITATGQRVTLRCSPRSGDLSVYWYQQSLDQGLQFLIQYYNGEERAKGNILERFSAQQFPDLHSELNLSSLELGDSALYFCASSLNRGYQETQYFGPGTRLLVL.

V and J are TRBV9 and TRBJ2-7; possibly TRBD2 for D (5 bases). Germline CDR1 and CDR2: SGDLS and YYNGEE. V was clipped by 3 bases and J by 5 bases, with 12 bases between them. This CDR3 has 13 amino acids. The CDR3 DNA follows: TGTGCCAGCAGCGCCCCGGGAAGGGACGAGCAGTACTTC. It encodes CASSAPGRDEQYF. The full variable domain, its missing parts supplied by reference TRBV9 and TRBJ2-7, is DSGVTQTPKHLITATGQRVTLRCSPRSGDLSVYWYQQSLDQGLQFLIQYYNGEERAKGNILERFSAQQFPDLHSELNLSSLELGDSALYFCASSAPGRDEQYFGPGTRLTVT.

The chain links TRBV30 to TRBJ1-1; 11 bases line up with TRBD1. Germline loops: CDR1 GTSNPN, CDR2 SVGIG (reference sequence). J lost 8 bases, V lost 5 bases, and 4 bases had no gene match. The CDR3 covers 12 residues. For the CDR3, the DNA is TGTGCCTGGGGACAGGGGGCTGCGGAAGCTTTCTTT. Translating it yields CAWGQGAAEAFF. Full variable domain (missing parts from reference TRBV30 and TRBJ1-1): SQTIHQWPATLVQPVGSPLSLECTVEGTSNPNLYWYRQAAGRGLQLLFYSVGIGQISSEVPQNLSASRPQDRQFILSSKKLLLSDSGFYLCAWGQGAAEAFFGQGTRLTVV.

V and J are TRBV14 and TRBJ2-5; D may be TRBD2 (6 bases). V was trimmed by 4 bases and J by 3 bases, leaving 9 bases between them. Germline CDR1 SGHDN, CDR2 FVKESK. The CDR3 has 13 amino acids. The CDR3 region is CASSPTRKETQYF. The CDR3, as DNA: TGTGCCAGCAGCCCGACTAGGAAAGAGACCCAGTACTTC. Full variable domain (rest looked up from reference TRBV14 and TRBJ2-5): EAGVTQFPSHSVIEKGQTVTLRCDPISGHDNLYWYRRVMGKEIKFLLHFVKESKQDESGMPNNRFLAERTGGTYSTLKVQPAELEDSGVYFCASSPTRKETQYFGPGTRLLVL.

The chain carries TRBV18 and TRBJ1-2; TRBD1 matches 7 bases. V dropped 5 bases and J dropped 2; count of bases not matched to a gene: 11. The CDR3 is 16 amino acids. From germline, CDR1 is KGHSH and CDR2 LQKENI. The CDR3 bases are TGTGCCAGCTCATCGCTTTCCGGGACAGTCAACTATGGCTACACCTTC. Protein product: CASSSLSGTVNYGYTF.

CDR3 protein: CASSDSGRAPSTDTQYF. The DNA for the CDR3 is TGCGCCAGCAGTGATAGCGGAAGAGCCCCTAGCACAGATACGCAGTATTTT. The chain employs TRBV10-2 and TRBJ2-3, with D perhaps TRBD2 (6 bases). CDR3 size: 17 residues. Per germline, CDR1 WSHSY and CDR2 SAAADI. V lost 3 bases and J lost 0, with 16 bases in between.

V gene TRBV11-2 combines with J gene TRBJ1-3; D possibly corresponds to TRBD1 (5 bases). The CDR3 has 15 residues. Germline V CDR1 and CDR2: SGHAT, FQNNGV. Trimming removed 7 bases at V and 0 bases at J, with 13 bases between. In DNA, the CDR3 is TGTGCCAGCACCATGGGGGGGGGCTCTGGAAACACCATATATTTT. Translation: CASTMGGGSGNTIYF.

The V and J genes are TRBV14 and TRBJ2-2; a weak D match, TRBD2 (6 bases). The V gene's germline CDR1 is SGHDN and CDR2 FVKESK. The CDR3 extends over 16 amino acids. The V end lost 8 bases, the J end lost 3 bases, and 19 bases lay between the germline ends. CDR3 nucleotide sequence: TGTGCCAGCTCGGAGGGCTTCCACCTACACACCGGGGAGCTGTTTTTT. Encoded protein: CASSEGFHLHTGELFF.